The T cell receptor (beta chain) under discussion was sequenced for a study of T cell responses to AZD1222 COVID-19 vaccine. CDR1 is MNHEY, CDR2 SVGEGT, per germline. The ends lost 2 bases at V and 4 bases at J; junction bases unmatched: 5. This CDR3 has 14 amino acids. Measured with immunoSEQ multiplex PCR; TCRdb has only the in-frame clones, and not every one. Of more than 150,000 clones in the sample, 90% to 95% are singletons; the top ten hold 7.5% to 9.5%. The rearrangement joins TRBV6-2 or TRBV6-3 to TRBJ2-7, with 7 bases fitting TRBD2. This TCR derives from an adult in good health. The sequences come from peripheral blood, collected on day 0 of AZD1222 vaccination. The CDR3 loop reads CASSYGGSGYEQYF. In nucleotides, the CDR3 is TGTGCCAGCAGTTACGGCGGGAGTGGTTACGAGCAGTACTTC.